A single TCR beta chain is shown here with its context. Original handling: Quantification of nucleated cells was approximated via reference gene primer amplification. TCRdb's table, derived via immunoSEQ multiplex PCR, lists solely in-frame clones and lacks some. V and J calls and clone size are given by that table; D and trimming were obtained from the DNA. The table includes approximately 150,000 clones, 87% detected once. The source of the sample is a study of blood T cell repertoires in COVID-19. For the study at large: T cells, B-cell-depleted T cells, or PBMCs provided the cDNA or gDNA that served as material.

This CDR3 has 14 amino acids. CDR1 is SGDLS, CDR2 YYNGEE, per germline. With 4 bases clipped from V and 7 bases from J, the junction kept 7 bases outside the gene matches. This sequence joins TRBV9 and TRBJ1-4, with 7 bases aligning to TRBD1. The material sequenced was peripheral blood. This clonotype originated in a man between 45 and 60 years old who had recovered from COVID-19. The CDR3 loop reads CASSKGGGGEKLFF. The CDR3 region has the DNA TGTGCCAGCAGCAAAGGGGGCGGCGGTGAAAAACTGTTTTTT. Supplemented by reference TRBV9 and TRBJ1-4, the full variable domain reads DSGVTQTPKHLITATGQRVTLRCSPRSGDLSVYWYQQSLDQGLQFLIQYYNGEERAKGNILERFSAQQFPDLHSELNLSSLELGDSALYFCASSKGGGGEKLFFGSGTQLSVL.